This record looks at one TCR beta chain sequence and its context. Per germline, CDR1 SGDLS and CDR2 YYNGEE. The CDR3 sequence is 16 residues long. Trimming cost V 4 bases and J 3 bases, with 20 bases left between them. Each PCR replicate from the sorted subsets contained about 180 ng DNA, which is some 30,000 T cell genomes. The data were produced by immunoSEQ multiplex PCR, yet TCRdb's version contains in-frame clones alone and is incomplete. The table records approximately 1,500,000 clones, 98% of them present only once. The data stem from a study of shared clonotypes between healthy human individuals.

The chain carries TRBV9 and TRBJ2-7, with D perhaps matching TRBD1 (5 bases). Material for sequencing was naive CD4+ T cells sorted from blood. As to subset: CD45RA+ positively selected. This clonotype was sampled from a man aged 30 to 39 in good health. The CDR3: CASSSGNRALVYEQYF. The CDR3 nucleotides are TGTGCCAGCAGCTCAGGGAATCGGGCCCTCGTCTACGAGCAGTACTTC.